The 2 T cell receptor beta chains below come from one sample, sequenced in a study of response to subunit inactivated influenza vaccine. TCRdb re-called the RT-PCR reads with MiXCR, one entry per CDR3 protein. The sample yields some 500,000 distinct CDR3 sequences, approximately 15% seen once. Source: CD4+ T cells sorted from PBMCs, taken less than 25 months after vaccination. Every receptor here comes from a man between 50 and 69 years old who received an inactivated influenza vaccine.

Many counts were recorded for this clonotype. The V call is TRBV5-5, the J call TRBJ1-1; TRBD1 is a possible D gene (5 bases). The V and J ends lost 5 bases and 9 bases respectively, with 17 bases between them. CDR3 length: 13 residues. The germline CDR1 and CDR2 sequences are SGHKS and YYEKEE (reference sequence). The CDR3 bases are TGTGCCAGCAGATGGGCGCATGACAGAAAAGCTTTCTTT. This gives the protein CASRWAHDRKAFF.

CDR3 protein: CAWAQDRNQPQHF. As DNA, the CDR3 is TGTGCCTGGGCACAGGACAGAAATCAGCCCCAGCATTTT. The V call is TRBV30, the J call TRBJ1-5; D is perhaps TRBD1 (6 bases). The germline V gene encodes CDR1 GTSNPN and CDR2 SVGIG (reference sequence). This CDR3 contains 13 residues. V lost 5 bases, J lost 4 bases, and 12 bases lay in between.